This T cell receptor (beta chain) originates from a study of response to subunit inactivated influenza vaccine. The study's findings and limits: A suggestion made by the authors is that each seasonal influenza vaccination recruits few new T cells.

In its sample, this clonotype was seen many times. Its antigen is still unknown. The CDR3 runs to 15 residues. Germline V CDR1 and CDR2: SGHRS, YFSETQ. V was shortened by 0 bases and J by 0 bases, with 7 bases between the two germline ends. One entry per CDR3 protein, called by TCRdb with MiXCR from the RT-PCR reads. The top ten hold 7.6% of the sample, which has hundreds of thousands of distinct CDR3 sequences, 14% seen once. The chain employs TRBV5-1 and TRBJ2-1, with no clear D. This sequence was found in a man aged 50 to 60 who received an inactivated influenza vaccine. The sequences come from PBMCs from blood, collected roughly 15 days before vaccination. Here the CDR3 reads CASSLEANSYNEQFF. CDR3 sequence (DNA): TGCGCCAGCAGCTTGGAAGCGAACTCCTACAATGAGCAGTTCTTC.